These T cell receptor beta chains were read from a single sample in a study of cytomegalovirus exposure and HLA in healthy donors. Using immunoSEQ multiplex PCR, the repertoire was profiled, and TCRdb retains in-frame clones only, with some absent. The sample lists roughly 100,000 clones; less than 95% were seen once. Sequencing was carried out using PBMCs. Receptor source: a woman aged 18-29 years in good health and CMV-seronegative. CDR3s include the opening cysteine and the closing phenylalanine or tryptophan. A D gene is named only where the DNA matches it firmly. Some rows have no size entry. The others give once, few or many, or a class for an expanded clone.

d_call: TRBD1
j_call: TRBJ1-2
clone_size: .
cdr3_length: 15
v_call: TRBV27
cdr3_nt: TGTGCCAGCTCCCCCTACCGCGGGACAGGGGTTGGCTACACCTTC
cdr3_aa: CASSPYRGTGVGYTF

d_call: .
j_call: TRBJ2-1
clone_size: .
cdr3_length: 15
v_call: TRBV27
cdr3_nt: TGTGCCAGCAGTTCCCTCCAGGGGTCCTACAATGAGCAGTTCTTC
cdr3_aa: CASSSLQGSYNEQFF

d_call: .
j_call: TRBJ2-5
clone_size: .
cdr3_length: 14
v_call: TRBV5-1
cdr3_nt: TGCGCCAGCAGCTTACGGGACACCAAAGAGACCCAGTACTTC
cdr3_aa: CASSLRDTKETQYF

d_call: TRBD2
j_call: TRBJ2-7
clone_size: .
cdr3_length: 15
v_call: TRBV2
cdr3_nt: TGTGCCAGCAGGAAGGCGGGAGGCGATTCCTACGAGCAGTACTTC
cdr3_aa: CASRKAGGDSYEQYF

d_call: .
j_call: TRBJ1-1
clone_size: .
cdr3_length: 13
v_call: TRBV10-1
cdr3_nt: TGCGCCAGCAGTGTCACTGCCCTGCCTGGAGCTTTCTTT
cdr3_aa: CASSVTALPGAFF

d_call: TRBD1
j_call: TRBJ1-1
clone_size: .
cdr3_length: 14
v_call: TRBV18
cdr3_nt: TGTGCCAGCTCCACGACAGGGGGAAGCTCTGAAGCTTTCTTT
cdr3_aa: CASSTTGGSSEAFF

d_call: TRBD1
j_call: TRBJ2-7
clone_size: .
cdr3_length: 15
v_call: TRBV19
cdr3_nt: TGTGCCAGTAGTAGTGGGACAGGGAGCTCCTACGAGCAGTACTTC
cdr3_aa: CASSSGTGSSYEQYF

d_call: TRBD1
j_call: TRBJ1-2
clone_size: few
cdr3_length: 14
v_call: TRBV6-5
cdr3_nt: TGTGCCAGCAGTTACTTGACAGGGGACTATGGCTACACCTTC
cdr3_aa: CASSYLTGDYGYTF

d_call: .
j_call: TRBJ2-2
clone_size: .
cdr3_length: 15
v_call: TRBV4-1
cdr3_nt: TGCGCCAGCAGCCACCTGGGACAACTCACCGGGGAGCTGTTTTTT
cdr3_aa: CASSHLGQLTGELFF

d_call: TRBD2
j_call: TRBJ2-1
clone_size: .
cdr3_length: 17
v_call: TRBV7-2
cdr3_nt: TGTGCCAGCAGCCAAAGTAGCGGGGGGCTAGCCTACAATGAGCAGTTCTTC
cdr3_aa: CASSQSSGGLAYNEQFF

d_call: .
j_call: TRBJ2-7
clone_size: .
cdr3_length: 11
v_call: TRBV27
cdr3_nt: TGTGCCAGCAGTTCTGCGGACGAGCAGTACTTC
cdr3_aa: CASSSADEQYF

d_call: .
j_call: TRBJ2-7
clone_size: .
cdr3_length: 14
v_call: TRBV5-1
cdr3_nt: TGCGCCAGCACCCTTCAACAGGGCGGCTACGAGCAGTACTTC
cdr3_aa: CASTLQQGGYEQYF

d_call: .
j_call: TRBJ1-2
clone_size: .
cdr3_length: 13
v_call: TRBV5-1
cdr3_nt: TGCGCCAGCAGCTTGGACAGGGACTATGGCTACACCTTC
cdr3_aa: CASSLDRDYGYTF

d_call: .
j_call: TRBJ1-2
clone_size: .
cdr3_length: 16
v_call: TRBV6-5
cdr3_nt: TGTGCCAGCAGTTACTCGATTAGAGGACAAATCTATGGCTACACCTTC
cdr3_aa: CASSYSIRGQIYGYTF

d_call: TRBD1
j_call: TRBJ2-2
clone_size: .
cdr3_length: 16
v_call: TRBV7-8
cdr3_nt: TGTGCCAGCAGCGGTAGCAGGGGGCAGTGGACCGGGGAGCTGTTTTTT
cdr3_aa: CASSGSRGQWTGELFF

d_call: .
j_call: TRBJ2-1
clone_size: .
cdr3_length: 11
v_call: TRBV9
cdr3_nt: TGTGCCAGCAGCAATAGCAATGAGCAGTTCTTC
cdr3_aa: CASSNSNEQFF

d_call: TRBD1
j_call: TRBJ2-5
clone_size: .
cdr3_length: 14
v_call: TRBV13
cdr3_nt: TGTGCCAGCAGACATGACAGGGGTCCGGAGACCCAGTACTTC
cdr3_aa: CASRHDRGPETQYF

d_call: .
j_call: TRBJ1-1
clone_size: .
cdr3_length: 14
v_call: TRBV9
cdr3_nt: TGTGCCAGCAGCCCGGGGGTTTCGGTCGCTGAAGCTTTCTTT
cdr3_aa: CASSPGVSVAEAFF

d_call: .
j_call: TRBJ2-7
clone_size: .
cdr3_length: 12
v_call: TRBV18
cdr3_nt: TGTGCCAGCTCACCTGACAGCTACGAGCAGTATTTC
cdr3_aa: CASSPDSYEQYF

d_call: TRBD1
j_call: TRBJ1-2
clone_size: .
cdr3_length: 12
v_call: TRBV5-1
cdr3_nt: TGCGCCAGCAGACAGGGGGCGCATGGCTACACCTTC
cdr3_aa: CASRQGAHGYTF

d_call: TRBD1
j_call: TRBJ1-1
clone_size: .
cdr3_length: 13
v_call: TRBV7-9
cdr3_nt: TGTGCCAGCAGAGGCGGGACAGGGGGTCACGCTTTCTTT
cdr3_aa: CASRGGTGGHAFF

d_call: TRBD1
j_call: TRBJ2-6
clone_size: .
cdr3_length: 16
v_call: TRBV5-1
cdr3_nt: TGCGCCAGCACGCGTACAGGGGTCTCCGGGGCCAACGTCCTGACTTTC
cdr3_aa: CASTRTGVSGANVLTF

d_call: TRBD1
j_call: TRBJ2-7
clone_size: .
cdr3_length: 15
v_call: TRBV11-3
cdr3_nt: TGTGCCAGCACCTTGGGTGGACAGGGCTCCTACGAGCAGTACTTC
cdr3_aa: CASTLGGQGSYEQYF

d_call: .
j_call: TRBJ1-5
clone_size: .
cdr3_length: 14
v_call: TRBV30
cdr3_nt: TGTGCCTGGCGGTTACAGGGAAACAATCAGCCCCAGCATTTT
cdr3_aa: CAWRLQGNNQPQHF

d_call: TRBD2
j_call: TRBJ2-3
clone_size: once
cdr3_length: 17
v_call: TRBV5-6
cdr3_nt: TGTGCCAGCAGCCGAAAAGCGCTAGCGGGAGTACTAGATACGCAGTATTTT
cdr3_aa: CASSRKALAGVLDTQYF

d_call: .
j_call: TRBJ2-1
clone_size: .
cdr3_length: 16
v_call: TRBV15
cdr3_nt: TGTGCCACCAGCAGAGATGGAGCGGTTTCCTACAATGAGCAGTTCTTC
cdr3_aa: CATSRDGAVSYNEQFF

d_call: TRBD1
j_call: TRBJ2-1
clone_size: .
cdr3_length: 12
v_call: TRBV4-1
cdr3_nt: TGCGCCAGCAGCCAAGGACAGGGGCTGCAGTTCTTC
cdr3_aa: CASSQGQGLQFF

d_call: TRBD2
j_call: TRBJ2-7
clone_size: .
cdr3_length: 15
v_call: TRBV5-1
cdr3_nt: TGCGCCAGCAGCTTGGGTGGCGGGAGCAACTACGAGCAGTACTTC
cdr3_aa: CASSLGGGSNYEQYF

d_call: .
j_call: TRBJ2-5
clone_size: .
cdr3_length: 12
v_call: TRBV9
cdr3_nt: TGTGCCAGCAGCGTAGCCGGGGAGACCCAGTACTTC
cdr3_aa: CASSVAGETQYF

d_call: .
j_call: TRBJ2-7
clone_size: .
cdr3_length: 13
v_call: TRBV18
cdr3_nt: TGTGCCAGCTCACCTGACAGTTTCTACGAGCAGTACTTC
cdr3_aa: CASSPDSFYEQYF

d_call: .
j_call: TRBJ2-7
clone_size: once
cdr3_length: 13
v_call: TRBV5-1
cdr3_nt: TGCGCCAGCAGCTCCGCCGAAGGGGCCGAGCAGTACTTC
cdr3_aa: CASSSAEGAEQYF

d_call: .
j_call: TRBJ2-2
clone_size: .
cdr3_length: 13
v_call: TRBV6-5
cdr3_nt: TGTGCCAGCGGCAGGGTCGAGACCGGGGAGCTGTTTTTT
cdr3_aa: CASGRVETGELFF

d_call: TRBD1
j_call: TRBJ2-2
clone_size: .
cdr3_length: 16
v_call: TRBV11-2
cdr3_nt: TGTGCCAGCAGCTTTACGGCAGGGGGAAAACGCGGGGAGCTGTTTTTT
cdr3_aa: CASSFTAGGKRGELFF

d_call: .
j_call: TRBJ1-2
clone_size: .
cdr3_length: 14
v_call: TRBV5-1
cdr3_nt: TGCGCCAGCAGCTTGTTCCAGGATAACTATGGCTACACCTTC
cdr3_aa: CASSLFQDNYGYTF

d_call: .
j_call: TRBJ1-3
clone_size: .
cdr3_length: 15
v_call: TRBV5-1
cdr3_nt: TGCGCCAGCAGCTTGCTCGAGGCGGCTGGAAACACCATATATTTT
cdr3_aa: CASSLLEAAGNTIYF

d_call: .
j_call: TRBJ1-2
clone_size: once
cdr3_length: 14
v_call: TRBV6-5
cdr3_nt: TGTGCCAGCAGTCCCCGCAGGGTGGGCTATGGCTACACCTTC
cdr3_aa: CASSPRRVGYGYTF

d_call: .
j_call: TRBJ2-7
clone_size: .
cdr3_length: 13
v_call: TRBV4-3
cdr3_nt: TGCGCCAGCAGCCAAGATGCAGGCTACGAGCAGTACTTC
cdr3_aa: CASSQDAGYEQYF

d_call: TRBD1
j_call: TRBJ2-5
clone_size: .
cdr3_length: 15
v_call: TRBV10-3
cdr3_nt: TGTGCCATCAGTAGGGGACAGGGTTTCACAGAGACCCAGTACTTC
cdr3_aa: CAISRGQGFTETQYF

d_call: TRBD1
j_call: TRBJ1-4
clone_size: .
cdr3_length: 14
v_call: TRBV6-5
cdr3_nt: TGTGCCAGCAGGGGGTGGACAGGGAATGAAAAACTGTTTTTT
cdr3_aa: CASRGWTGNEKLFF

d_call: TRBD1
j_call: TRBJ1-3
clone_size: .
cdr3_length: 15
v_call: TRBV2
cdr3_nt: TGTGCCAGCAGCTGGGACAGCTACTCTGGAAACACCATATATTTT
cdr3_aa: CASSWDSYSGNTIYF

d_call: TRBD1
j_call: TRBJ1-1
clone_size: once
cdr3_length: 14
v_call: TRBV5-6
cdr3_nt: TGTGCCAGCACGCTGACAGGGGTCAACACTGAAGCTTTCTTT
cdr3_aa: CASTLTGVNTEAFF

d_call: .
j_call: TRBJ1-4
clone_size: .
cdr3_length: 12
v_call: TRBV29-1
cdr3_nt: TGCAGCGCTACCACTCAAAATGAAAAACTGTTTTTT
cdr3_aa: CSATTQNEKLFF